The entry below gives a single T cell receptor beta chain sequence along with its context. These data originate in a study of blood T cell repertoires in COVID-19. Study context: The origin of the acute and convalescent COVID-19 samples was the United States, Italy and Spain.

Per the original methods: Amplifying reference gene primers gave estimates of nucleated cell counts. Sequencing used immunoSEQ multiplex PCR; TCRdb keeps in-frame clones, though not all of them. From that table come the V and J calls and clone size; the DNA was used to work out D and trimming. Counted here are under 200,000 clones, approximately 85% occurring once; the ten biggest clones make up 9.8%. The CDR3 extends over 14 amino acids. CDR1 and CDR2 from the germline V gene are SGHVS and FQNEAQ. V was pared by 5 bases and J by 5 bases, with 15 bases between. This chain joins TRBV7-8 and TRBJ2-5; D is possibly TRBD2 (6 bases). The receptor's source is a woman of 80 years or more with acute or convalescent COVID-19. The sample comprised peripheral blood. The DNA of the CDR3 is TGTGCCAGCAGCGGTAGCACGGGAGCCGAGACCCAGTACTTC. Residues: CASSGSTGAETQYF. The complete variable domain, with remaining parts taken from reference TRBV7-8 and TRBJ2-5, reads GAGVSQSPRYKVAKRGQDVALRCDPISGHVSLFWYQQALGQGPEFLTYFQNEAQLDKSGLPSDRFFAERPEGSVSTLKIQRTQQEDSAVYLCASSGSTGAETQYFGPGTRLLVL.